The 30 T cell receptor beta chains below were found in one sample sequenced in a study of early T cells in non-severe SARS-CoV-2 infection. TCRdb analysed the 5' RACE reads with MiXCR anew, one entry per CDR3 protein. The sample comprises around 64,000 distinct CDR3 sequences, 10% to 12% of which are singletons, and approximately 5% rests with the top ten. Sequences were derived from whole blood, sampled at baseline. These receptors were collected from an adult who was a healthcare worker with PCR-confirmed SARS-CoV-2 infection or an uninfected control (not recorded which).

The chain recombines TRBV12-3 or TRBV12-4 with TRBJ2-2, with D possibly being TRBD1 (6 bases). Between the trimmed V and J ends, which lost 9 bases and 6 bases, there was a span of 14 bases. The CDR3 spans 13 residues. This chain's CDR3 is CASFRGYAGELFF. The CDR3 coding sequence is TGTGCCAGTTTCAGGGGTTACGCCGGGGAGCTGTTTTTT.

The V gene is TRBV11-2, the J gene TRBJ1-2; 9 nucleotides match TRBD1. CDR3 length equals 17 residues. Germline CDR1 reads SGHAT; CDR2 reads FQNNGV. V trimming: 0 bases; J trimming: 7 bases; junction bases outside the gene matches: 12. CDR3 sequence: CASSLDRFSGTGSGYTF. CDR3 in DNA: TGTGCCAGCAGCTTAGATCGTTTTTCCGGGACAGGGTCTGGCTACACCTTC.

Many counts were recorded for this clonotype. The chain's CDR3 is CASTTAGLAGGGVKDTQYF. The CDR3 coding sequence is TGTGCCAGCACCACCGCGGGACTAGCGGGGGGAGGCGTCAAAGATACGCAGTATTTT. V usage is TRBV12-3 or TRBV12-4 and J usage is TRBJ2-3, with 15 bases identical to TRBD2. The CDR3 contains 19 residues. After removal of 7 bases from V and 5 bases from J, the junction contained 16 bases not matched to a gene.

This chain uses TRBV6-2 or TRBV6-3 with TRBJ1-6; 7 bases map to TRBD1. CDR1 and CDR2 (germline): MNHEY, SVGEGT. V lost 6 bases and J lost 13; bases outside the gene matches: 6. The CDR3 is made up of 12 amino acids. CDR3 in amino acids: CASRRQGKPLHF. CDR3 sequence (DNA): TGTGCCAGCAGGCGACAGGGAAAGCCCCTCCACTTT.

This chain links TRBV19 with TRBJ2-7; D remains unclear. The CDR3 totals 12 residues. V was shortened by 6 bases and J by 2 bases, with 8 bases between the two germline ends. Germline V CDR1 and CDR2: LNHDA, SQIVND (reference sequence). The CDR3 reads CASRDPPYEQYF. The CDR3 bases are TGTGCCAGTAGGGACCCACCCTACGAGCAGTACTTC.

The rearrangement links TRBV10-3 to TRBJ1-2; D is ambiguous. The CDR3 loop spans 14 amino acids. Germline lookup yields CDR1 ENHRY and CDR2 SYGVKD. With 2 bases removed from V and 4 bases from J, the gap between germline ends came to 11 bases. CDR3: CAISELSSTYGYTF. DNA of the CDR3: TGTGCCATCAGTGAGCTCTCCAGTACCTATGGCTACACCTTC.

Ten or more counts support this clonotype. This chain joins TRBV6-2 or TRBV6-3 and TRBJ2-2; 10 bases align to TRBD2. V lost 2 bases and J lost 1; bases outside the gene matches: 4. Germline-derived CDR1 and CDR2 are MNHEY and SVGEGT. This CDR3 region has 17 residues. CDR3 protein: CASSYGRTSGNTGELFF. The CDR3 bases are TGTGCCAGCAGTTACGGCCGGACTAGCGGGAACACCGGGGAGCTGTTTTTT.

This clonotype came up a few times. The rearrangement links TRBV25-1 to TRBJ2-5; D remains unclear. The CDR3 covers 16 residues. V lost 2 bases to trimming and J lost 0 bases, with 13 bases between them. Germline values: CDR1 MGHDK, CDR2 SYGVNS. CDR3 sequence: CASSETLGRNQETQYF. The DNA of the CDR3 is TGTGCCAGCAGTGAAACATTGGGAAGGAACCAAGAGACCCAGTACTTC.

This clonotype was seen only a few times. This rearrangement joins TRBV2 to TRBJ2-1, with a weak D call TRBD1 (6 bases). The CDR3 loop spans 14 amino acids. V lost 7 bases and J lost 9, with 19 bases in between. The germline CDR1 and CDR2 sequences are SNHLY and FYNNEI. The CDR3, as DNA: TGTGCCAGCACCTATTTCAGTGGGGGCGGTGAGCAGTTCTTC. This sequence encodes CASTYFSGGGEQFF.

This clonotype was seen many times. The rearrangement links TRBV10-3 to TRBJ2-2; 9 nucleotides line up with TRBD1. J gave up 0 bases and V 4 bases, and 0 bases lay outside the gene matches. The CDR3 has 15 amino acids. The V gene's germline CDR1 is ENHRY and CDR2 SYGVKD. The CDR3 DNA reads TGTGCCATCAGTGGACAGGGGGCGAACACCGGGGAGCTGTTTTTT. Protein product: CAISGQGANTGELFF.

The chain uses TRBV7-4 and TRBJ2-1, with a tentative D call TRBD2 (5 bases). The CDR3 consists of 15 residues. The germline gives CDR1 SGHVT, CDR2 SQSDAQ. V was pared by 10 bases and J by 2 bases, with 18 bases between. The CDR3 sequence: CANPTSSQTYNEQFF. The CDR3 region has the DNA TGTGCCAACCCAACTAGTAGCCAAACCTACAATGAGCAGTTCTTC. Full variable domain (missing parts from reference TRBV7-4 and TRBJ2-1): GAGVSQSPRYKVAKRGRDVALRCDSISGHVTLYWYRQTLGQGSEVLTYSQSDAQRDKSGRPSGRFSAERPERSVSTLKIQRTEQGDSAVYLCANPTSSQTYNEQFFGPGTRLTVL.

This clonotype has ten or more counts. This chain joins TRBV19 and TRBJ2-3; 8 bases align to TRBD1. V lost 6 bases and J lost 0; bases outside the gene matches: 5. CDR3 length equals 15 residues. Per the germline V gene, CDR1 is LNHDA and CDR2 is SQIVND (reference sequence). The DNA for the CDR3 is TGTGCCAGTAGCCAGGGGGCGCGGAGCACAGATACGCAGTATTTT. It specifies CASSQGARSTDTQYF.

The rearrangement joins TRBV20-1 to TRBJ2-1; 7 bases map to TRBD2. Germline V gene sequence: CDR1 DFQATT, CDR2 SNEGSKA (reference sequence). The CDR3 is 14 amino acids. Trimming cost V 6 bases and J 0 bases; bases outside gene matches: 5. The CDR3 DNA sequence: TGCAGTGCGAAGCGGGGCAGCTCCTACAATGAGCAGTTCTTC. Residues: CSAKRGSSYNEQFF.

The chain joins TRBV29-1 to TRBJ1-1; no clear D gene. The ends were cut back, 4 bases at V and 5 bases at J, with 5 bases in the middle. The CDR3 is 10 residues long. CDR1 is SQVTM and CDR2 is ANQGSEA in the germline V gene. This chain's CDR3 is CSVGGTEAFF. The DNA of the CDR3 is TGCAGCGTTGGAGGGACTGAAGCTTTCTTT.

This clonotype was recorded many times. This chain connects TRBV24-1 to TRBJ2-1; TRBD1 might be the D (5 bases). Per the germline V gene, CDR1 is KGHDR and CDR2 is SFDVKD. This CDR3 has 15 residues. The V end was cut by 3 bases, the J end by 4 bases, with 12 bases between. The CDR3 protein is CATSDHGREYNEQFF. The CDR3 DNA sequence: TGTGCCACCAGTGATCACGGCAGGGAATACAATGAGCAGTTCTTC.

CDR3 protein: CASSRGLAGSRYEQYF. The CDR3 bases are TGTGCCAGTAGTCGGGGACTAGCGGGATCCAGGTACGAGCAGTACTTC. The chain links TRBV19 to TRBJ2-7; 13 positions agree with TRBD2. Germline loops: CDR1 LNHDA, CDR2 SQIVND (reference sequence). V lost 5 bases and J lost 4; bases outside the gene matches: 8. The CDR3 sequence is 16 residues long.

This clonotype was observed at least ten times. V and J are TRBV7-3 and TRBJ2-7, with 8 positions matching TRBD1. This CDR3 is 15 amino acids long. Germline-derived CDR1 and CDR2 are SGHTA and FQGTGA. V lost 4 bases and J lost 5; bases outside the gene matches: 10. The CDR3 here is CASSSIGQGMDEQYF. As DNA, the CDR3 is TGTGCCAGCAGCTCTATCGGACAGGGTATGGACGAGCAGTACTTC.

The chain combines TRBV4-2 with TRBJ2-2; D gene unclear. V was cut by 0 bases and J by 1 base, with 6 bases left in between. Germline V CDR1 and CDR2: LGHNA, YNFKEQ. The CDR3 loop spans 15 amino acids. The CDR3 here is CASSQDLLNTGELFF. The CDR3 DNA is TGTGCCAGCAGCCAAGATTTATTGAACACCGGGGAGCTGTTTTTT.

This clonotype was picked up many times. The CDR3 sequence is CASMRGVVPDTQYF. The CDR3 DNA follows: TGTGCCAGCATGAGGGGGGTGGTCCCAGATACGCAGTATTTT. This chain connects TRBV6-1 to TRBJ2-3, with D perhaps being TRBD1 or TRBD2 (6 bases each). V lost 7 bases and J lost 4, with 15 bases in between. CDR1 and CDR2 from the germline V gene are MNHNS and SASEGT. The CDR3 length is 14 residues.

This clonotype was seen only a few times. The chain carries TRBV5-1 and TRBJ2-7, with D unclear. V was clipped by 0 bases and J by 4 bases, with 8 bases between them. The length of the CDR3 is 13 residues. CDR1 is SGHRS and CDR2 is YFSETQ in the germline V gene. The CDR3 sequence: CASSLELAYEQYF. CDR3 nucleotide sequence: TGCGCCAGCAGCTTGGAACTGGCATACGAGCAGTACTTC.

The chain carries TRBV5-1 and TRBJ2-1; D is unclear. Between the trimmed V and J ends, which lost 4 bases and 6 bases, there was a span of 8 bases. Germline lookup yields CDR1 SGHRS and CDR2 YFSETQ. The CDR3 contains 12 residues. CDR3 loop: CASSRDFNEQFF. CDR3 coding DNA: TGCGCCAGCAGCCGCGACTTCAATGAGCAGTTCTTC.

This clonotype was detected a few times. This rearrangement joins TRBV29-1 to TRBJ1-1; D unclear. The CDR3 has 14 residues. V lost 3 bases to trimming and J lost 3 bases, with 14 bases between them. Germline CDR1 and CDR2: SQVTM and ANQGSEA. The CDR3 DNA is TGCAGCGTTGAGAAGAGGGTTAGCGACACTGAAGCTTTCTTT. Its protein is CSVEKRVSDTEAFF.

The table lists this clonotype with many counts. The chain combines TRBV30 with TRBJ1-2, with 7 bases fitting TRBD1. With 3 bases clipped from V and 7 bases from J, the junction kept 8 bases outside the gene matches. The CDR3 covers 13 residues. Germline assignment: CDR1 GTSNPN and CDR2 SVGIG (reference sequence). CDR3 residues: CAWSPTGMSGYTF. In nucleotides, the CDR3 is TGTGCCTGGAGCCCGACAGGGATGAGTGGCTACACCTTC.

This clonotype was seen many times. The chain uses TRBV12-3 or TRBV12-4 and TRBJ1-1, with D possibly matching TRBD1 (5 bases). The CDR3 consists of 15 residues. The V end was cut by 7 bases, the J end by 0 bases, with 15 bases between. This CDR3 reads CASTRSWDLNTEAFF. The CDR3 DNA sequence: TGTGCCAGCACTCGTAGTTGGGACCTGAACACTGAAGCTTTCTTT.

This clonotype was detected many times. The CDR3 nucleotides read TGTGCCAGCATCGGGGGAGGGAGAAACACTGAAGCTTTCTTT. Encoded protein: CASIGGGRNTEAFF. The chain employs TRBV5-6 and TRBJ1-1; TRBD1 is a possible D gene (5 bases). With 6 bases removed from V and 2 bases from J, the gap between germline ends came to 14 bases. The length of the CDR3 is 14 residues. The germline gives CDR1 SGHDT, CDR2 YYEEEE.

This clonotype has more than one count but fewer than ten. V and J are TRBV30 and TRBJ2-1; a weak D match, TRBD2 (5 bases). The CDR3 length is 16 residues. V was pared by 2 bases and J by 0 bases, with 14 bases between. Germline CDR1 and CDR2: GTSNPN and SVGIG (reference sequence). The CDR3 DNA reads as TGTGCCTGGAGTCCTCTGGCCGGGGTCTCCTACAATGAGCAGTTCTTC. Amino acids: CAWSPLAGVSYNEQFF. Combining the CDR3 with reference TRBV30 and TRBJ2-1 gives the whole variable domain SQTIHQWPATLVQPVGSPLSLECTVEGTSNPNLYWYRQAAGRGLQLLFYSVGIGQISSEVPQNLSASRPQDRQFILSSKKLLLSDSGFYLCAWSPLAGVSYNEQFFGPGTRLTVL.

This chain connects TRBV7-3 to TRBJ2-2; a possible D gene is TRBD1 (6 bases). CDR3 length: 13 residues. The germline V gene encodes CDR1 SGHTA and CDR2 FQGTGA. V lost 5 bases and J 6 bases, leaving 10 bases between the germline ends. CDR3 sequence: CASSRQVPGELFF. DNA of the CDR3: TGTGCCAGCAGCCGACAGGTCCCCGGGGAGCTGTTTTTT.

The chain combines TRBV10-3 with TRBJ1-1; 10 bases align to TRBD1. The CDR3 has 15 residues. V gave up 6 bases and J gave up 4 bases; unmatched junction bases: 8. Germline assignment: CDR1 ENHRY and CDR2 SYGVKD. CDR3 amino acids: CAIRKGTGDITEAFF. In DNA, the CDR3 is TGTGCCATCAGAAAAGGGACAGGGGATATCACTGAAGCTTTCTTT.

This clonotype was recorded once. A read error may explain this, as a much larger clone is one base away. This chain's CDR3 is CASSPPLESGELFF. The CDR3 DNA reads TGTGCCAGCAGCCCCCCCTTAGAGAGCGGGGAGCTGTTTTTT. The chain combines TRBV7-9 with TRBJ2-2; the D is unclear. The V gene's germline CDR1 is SEHNR and CDR2 FQNEAQ (reference sequence). V was trimmed by 5 bases and J by 7 bases, leaving 14 bases between them. The CDR3 extends over 14 amino acids.

The chain links TRBV7-9 to TRBJ2-7; D is possibly TRBD1 or TRBD2 (5 bases each). Germline-derived CDR1 and CDR2 are SEHNR and FQNEAQ (reference sequence). The ends were cut back, 1 base at V and 5 bases at J, with 12 bases in the middle. The CDR3 totals 14 residues. Here the CDR3 DNA reads TGTGCCAGCAGCTTAGTGGGCAGGGACCACGAGCAGTACTTC. Protein: CASSLVGRDHEQYF.